Listed here are 23 T cell receptor beta chains from one sample, sequenced in a study of T cell clonality in common variable immunodeficiency. General study points: Common variable immunodeficiency TCR beta sequences reportedly had fewer deletions and N-nucleotide insertions.

Here immunoSEQ multiplex PCR was the method, and the copy in TCRdb shows in-frame clones only, minus some. The sample presents around 21,000 clones, none singletons. What these receptors recognize is not known. What was sequenced was peripheral blood mononuclear cells. These receptor sequences come from a human donor with common variable immunodeficiency.

This clone was observed a few times. The sequenced fragment ends 3 residues before the CDR3 boundary, so the rest is inferred from the germline J gene. The chain is built from TRBV18 and TRBJ1-6, with 12 bases identical to TRBD1. The CDR3 has 18 amino acids. Unmatched junction bases numbered 13, after V lost 3 bases and J lost 10 bases. Germline V CDR1 and CDR2: KGHSH, LQKENI. Partial CDR3 DNA: TGTGCCAGCTCACCCGGAAGGGGACAGGGGGCACACGGGTCACCC. Translating it yields CASSPGRGQGAHGSP. The complete CDR3 reads CASSPGRGQGAHGSPLHF.

This clone was seen more than once but under ten times. The sequence runs out 3 residues before the end of the CDR3; the remainder is reconstructed from the germline J gene. This chain links TRBV2 with TRBJ1-2; no firm D call. Deletions cut 2 bases from V and 4 bases from J, with 8 bases between. Per germline, CDR1 SNHLY and CDR2 FYNNEI. This CDR3 has 13 amino acids. The CDR3 region is CASSETAVYGYTF. The CDR3 DNA, read in part, is TGTGCCAGCAGTGAAACCGCGGTCTATGGC.

Comments on this clone: The read halts 3 residues ahead of the CDR3 end, with the missing end drawn from the germline J gene. This chain uses TRBV7-9 with TRBJ1-2; D unclear. The germline V gene encodes CDR1 SEHNR and CDR2 FQNEAQ (reference sequence). The V gene lost 5 bases and the J gene lost 0 bases, with 7 bases spanning the gap. The CDR3 runs 13 residues. The part of the CDR3 DNA that was read is TGTGCCAGCAGCCCCGACACTAACTATGGC. This gives the protein CASSPDTNYG. The full CDR3 protein reads CASSPDTNYGYTF.

The table lists this clone with many counts. The read terminates 3 residues ahead of where the CDR3 ends, so the germline J gene completes it. The chain uses TRBV5-1 and TRBJ2-7; TRBD1 agrees at 9 bases. CDR1 and CDR2 from the germline V gene are SGHRS and YFSETQ. The CDR3 loop spans 14 amino acids. V gave up 2 bases and J gave up 4 bases; unmatched junction bases: 4. The sequenced CDR3 bases are TGCGCCAGCAGCTTTGGGACAGGGTCATACGAG. Protein product: CASSFGTGSYE. The entire CDR3 protein is CASSFGTGSYEQYF.

This clone was found a few times. The read falls 3 residues short of the CDR3 end, and the missing part is taken from the germline J gene. The chain is built from TRBV18 and TRBJ2-1, with 10 bases that match TRBD2. The V gene end was trimmed by 0 bases and the J gene end by 6 bases; junction bases not matched to a gene: 5. The CDR3 spans 16 residues. Germline loops: CDR1 KGHSH, CDR2 LQKENI. CDR3: CASSPPLAGGGNEQFF. The CDR3 DNA, read in part, is TGTGCCAGCTCACCACCCTTAGCGGGGGGTGGCAATGAG.

This clone was counted a few times. The read ends 3 residues before the CDR3 terminus; that terminus is restored from the germline J gene. V gene TRBV19 combines with J gene TRBJ2-2, with TRBD1 identical over 7 bases. Germline V gene data show CDR1 as LNHDA and CDR2 as SQIVND (reference sequence). CDR3 length equals 14 residues. With V trimmed by 2 bases and J by 6 bases, 3 bases remained unmatched. CDR3 DNA, as far as it was read: TGTGCCAGTAGTATAAAAGGGGGCCCCGGGGAG. It codes for CASSIKGGPGE. The full-length CDR3 reads as CASSIKGGPGELFF.

This clone is medium-sized by share. The read ends 3 residues shy of where the CDR3 ends; the end is completed using the germline J gene. The J gene is TRBJ1-5, the V gene TRBV24-1, with 9 bases matching TRBD1. The CDR3 consists of 16 residues. Germline assignment: CDR1 KGHDR and CDR2 SFDVKD. The trim removed 3 bases at V and 4 bases at J, leaving 6 bases unmatched. The CDR3 DNA, read in part, is TGTGCCACCAGTGATCCCGGGACAGGGACGAATCAGCCC. This translates into CATSDPGTGTNQP. The whole CDR3 is CATSDPGTGTNQPQHF.

This clone occurred a few times. The CDR3 goes on 3 residues after the read ends, and that part is filled in from the germline J gene. The rearrangement joins TRBV6-2 or TRBV6-3 to TRBJ2-3; TRBD1 matches 8 bases. The CDR3 totals 14 residues. Germline values: CDR1 MNHEY, CDR2 SVGEGT. The ends lost 6 bases at V and 4 bases at J; junction bases unmatched: 6. Partial CDR3 DNA: TGTGCCAGCAGCACTGGACAGGGCCCAGATACG. Protein: CASSTGQGPDT. The CDR3 in full is CASSTGQGPDTQYF.

This clone was seen only a few times. The CDR3 extends 3 residues past the end of the read, so its final part is completed from the germline J gene. This chain connects TRBV19 to TRBJ2-5; 7 positions match TRBD2. CDR1 LNHDA and CDR2 SQIVND come from the germline V gene (reference sequence). CDR3 length equals 13 residues. Trimming took 6 bases from V and 5 from J; bases not matched to a gene: 6. CDR3 bases read: TGTGCCAGTAGCTTGAGCGGGGTTGAGACC. This gives the protein CASSLSGVET. The whole CDR3 reads CASSLSGVETQYF.

This clone was found a few times. Here the CDR3 reads CASSPLVGEQYF. The sequenced CDR3 bases are TGTGCCAGCAGCCCTTTAGTCGGCGAG. The chain combines TRBV7-2 with TRBJ2-7; D gene ambiguous. Sequencing ends 3 residues short of the CDR3 end; the germline J gene provides the rest. The CDR3 sequence is 12 residues long. Per the germline V gene, CDR1 is SGHTA and CDR2 is FQGNSA. Trimming shortened V by 5 bases and J by 6 bases, and 11 bases separated the two germline ends.

Concerning this clone: The sequenced fragment ends 3 residues before the CDR3 boundary, so the rest is inferred from the germline J gene. The J gene is TRBJ2-4, the V gene TRBV18; D perhaps matches TRBD1 (6 bases). The ends were cut back, 3 bases at V and 5 bases at J, with 11 bases in the middle. The CDR3 has 14 amino acids. Germline V gives CDR1 KGHSH, CDR2 LQKENI. The part of the CDR3 DNA that was read is TGTGCCAGCTCACCTGTGGACAGTGAAAACATT. Protein: CASSPVDSENI. The whole CDR3 protein is CASSPVDSENIQYF.

In the case of this clone: The CDR3 end is not reached by the read, which stops 3 residues before it; the germline J gene fills it in. This chain uses TRBV7-9 with TRBJ2-2; the D call may be TRBD1 or TRBD2 (5 bases each). Germline assignment: CDR1 SEHNR and CDR2 FQNEAQ (reference sequence). The CDR3 runs 15 residues. Between the trimmed V and J ends, which lost 4 bases and 7 bases, there was a span of 16 bases. The chain's CDR3 is CASSSRVGSFGELFF. The CDR3 DNA, read in part, is TGTGCCAGCAGCTCCAGGGTGGGGAGTTTCGGGGAG.

This clone came up a few times. The CDR3 end lies 3 residues beyond the end of the read and is filled in from the germline J gene. The chain couples TRBV18 to TRBJ2-7; 9 nucleotides agree with TRBD1. The CDR3 loop spans 15 amino acids. V was clipped by 3 bases and J by 4 bases; unmatched bases: 7. CDR1 is KGHSH and CDR2 is LQKENI in the germline V gene. The CDR3 sequence: CASSPRDRGAYEQYF. CDR3 DNA, as far as it was read: TGTGCCAGCTCACCCAGAGACAGGGGGGCGTACGAG. The full variable domain, completed using reference TRBV18 and TRBJ2-7, is NAGVMQNPRHLVRRRGQEARLRCSPMKGHSHVYWYRQLPEEGLKFMVYLQKENIIDESGMPKERFSAEFPKEGPSILRIQQVVRGDSAAYFCASSPRDRGAYEQYFGPGTRLTVT.

This clone was seen more than once but under ten times. CDR3 DNA (partial): TGTGCCAGCAGTGACGGGGAAAAAAACATT. It encodes CASSDGEKNI. The entire CDR3 is CASSDGEKNIQYF. The chain is built from TRBV6-2 or TRBV6-3 and TRBJ2-4, with D tentatively TRBD2 (5 bases). The observed sequence ends 3 residues before the CDR3 terminus, with the missing tail filled in from the germline J gene. Germline V gene sequence: CDR1 MNHEY, CDR2 SVGEGT. Trimming left V 5 bases short and J 4 bases short, with 9 bases between. The CDR3 contains 13 residues.

In this sample, this clone turned up a few times. The read terminates 3 residues ahead of where the CDR3 ends, so the germline J gene completes it. The chain is built from TRBV7-8 and TRBJ2-3; 12 nucleotides agree with TRBD2. Germline V lookup: CDR1 SGHVS, CDR2 FQNEAQ. The CDR3 covers 15 residues. J gave up 4 bases and V 5 bases, and 4 bases lay outside the gene matches. The DNA read from the CDR3 is TGTGCCAGCAGCCAGGGACTAGCGGGCCCAGATACG. Its protein is CASSQGLAGPDT. The whole CDR3 is CASSQGLAGPDTQYF.

A note on this clone: The missing CDR3 end, 3 residues past where the read stops, is filled in from the germline J gene. This sequence joins TRBV18 and TRBJ1-2, with 9 bases identical to TRBD1. This CDR3 has 15 residues. Looked up from germline, CDR1 is KGHSH and CDR2 is LQKENI. V dropped 6 bases and J dropped 2; count of bases not matched to a gene: 7. Partial CDR3 DNA: TGTGCCAGCTCCGGATCCGGGACAGGGAACTATGGC. It codes for CASSGSGTGNYG. The entire CDR3 protein is CASSGSGTGNYGYTF.

Comments on this clone: The sequenced fragment ends 3 residues before the CDR3 boundary, so the rest is inferred from the germline J gene. The rearrangement links TRBV18 to TRBJ1-4; D is perhaps TRBD1 (6 bases). The CDR3 is 15 residues long. Germline lookup yields CDR1 KGHSH and CDR2 LQKENI. The ends were cut back, 2 bases at V and 6 bases at J, with 13 bases in the middle. This chain's CDR3 is CASSPSPGEDEKLFF. CDR3 bases read: TGTGCCAGCTCACCATCCCCAGGGGAGGATGAAAAA.

To note about this clone: The sequenced fragment ends 3 residues before the CDR3 boundary, so the rest is inferred from the germline J gene. V gene TRBV7-9 combines with J gene TRBJ2-2; D ambiguous. From germline, CDR1 is SEHNR and CDR2 FQNEAQ (reference sequence). V lost 4 bases and J lost 1, with 10 bases in between. The CDR3 is made up of 15 amino acids. CDR3 region: CASSYASVNTGELFF. The sequenced CDR3 bases are TGTGCCAGCAGCTATGCGTCGGTGAACACCGGGGAG.

On this clone: The CDR3 end lies 3 residues beyond the end of the read and is filled in from the germline J gene. The chain links TRBV19 to TRBJ2-7; 7 nucleotides align to TRBD1. This CDR3 has 15 amino acids. Germline V gene sequence: CDR1 LNHDA, CDR2 SQIVND (reference sequence). V lost 3 bases and J lost 0; bases outside the gene matches: 5. The CDR3 is CASSMGTALSYEQYF. The sequenced CDR3 bases are TGTGCCAGTAGTATGGGGACAGCCCTCTCCTACGAG.

This clone turned up a few times. The missing CDR3 end, 3 residues past where the read stops, is filled in from the germline J gene. J is TRBJ2-2 and V is TRBV7-2, with D possibly being TRBD2 (6 bases). The V end lost 7 bases, the J end lost 4 bases, and 16 bases lay between the germline ends. There are 15 residues in the CDR3. Germline V CDR1 and CDR2: SGHTA, FQGNSA. This chain's CDR3 is CASNRPGSGTGELFF. CDR3 DNA (partial): TGTGCCAGCAATCGGCCCGGGAGCGGCACCGGGGAG.

With respect to this clone: The read gets to within 3 residues of the CDR3 end, and the germline J gene fills in the rest. This chain joins TRBV2 and TRBJ2-6; maybe TRBD2 (6 bases). Germline assignment: CDR1 SNHLY and CDR2 FYNNEI. There are 14 residues in the CDR3. V shed 6 bases and J shed 0 bases, with 6 bases lying between them. CDR3 DNA (partial): TGTGCCAGCAGGGGGGGCTCTGGGGCCAACGTC. Translating it yields CASRGGSGANV. The whole CDR3 protein reads CASRGGSGANVLTF. The variable domain in full, completed from reference TRBV2 and TRBJ2-6, reads EPEVTQTPSHQVTQMGQEVILRCVPISNHLYFYWYRQILGQKVEFLVSFYNNEISEKSEIFDDQFSVERPDGSNFTLKIRSTKLEDSAMYFCASRGGSGANVLTFGAGSRLTVL.

This clone occurred a few times. Incomplete CDR3 DNA: TGTGCCAGCAGCTTATCTGACAATGAG. Encoded protein: CASSLSDNE. The whole CDR3 reads CASSLSDNEQFF. This chain links TRBV7-9 with TRBJ2-1, with D uncertain. The read is 3 residues too short to cover the CDR3 end, so that end is filled in from the germline J gene. Trimming removed 2 bases at V and 5 bases at J, with 4 bases between. Germline CDR1 reads SEHNR; CDR2 reads FQNEAQ (reference sequence). The CDR3 spans 12 residues.

In this sample, this clone turned up a few times. The read comes to an end 3 residues before the CDR3 does, leaving the germline J gene to fill in the end. V is TRBV7-9 and J is TRBJ2-3; D is perhaps TRBD1 or TRBD2 (5 bases each). This CDR3 has 13 residues. The germline V gene encodes CDR1 SEHNR and CDR2 FQNEAQ (reference sequence). V lost 2 bases to trimming and J lost 4 bases, with 7 bases between them. The CDR3 loop reads CASSLRGADTQYF. The DNA read from the CDR3 is TGTGCCAGCAGCTTAAGGGGAGCAGATACG.